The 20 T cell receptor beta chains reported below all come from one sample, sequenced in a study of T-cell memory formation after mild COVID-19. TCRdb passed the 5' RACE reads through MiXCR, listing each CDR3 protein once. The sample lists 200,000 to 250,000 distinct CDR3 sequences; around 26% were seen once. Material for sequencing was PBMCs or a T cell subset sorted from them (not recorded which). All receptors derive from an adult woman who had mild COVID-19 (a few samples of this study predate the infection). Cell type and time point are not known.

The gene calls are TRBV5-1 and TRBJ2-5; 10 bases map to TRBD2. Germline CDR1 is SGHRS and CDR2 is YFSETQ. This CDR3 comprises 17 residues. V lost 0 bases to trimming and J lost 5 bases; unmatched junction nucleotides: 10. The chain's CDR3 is CASSLEVLAGARETQYF. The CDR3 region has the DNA TGCGCCAGCAGCTTGGAAGTCCTAGCGGGGGCGCGCGAGACCCAGTACTTC.

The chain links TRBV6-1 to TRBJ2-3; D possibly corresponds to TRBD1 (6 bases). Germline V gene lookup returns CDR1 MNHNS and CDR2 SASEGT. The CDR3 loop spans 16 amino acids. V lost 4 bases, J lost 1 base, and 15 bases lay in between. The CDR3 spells CASSGWTVYGTDTQYF. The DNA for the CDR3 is TGTGCCAGCAGTGGTTGGACAGTTTACGGCACAGATACGCAGTATTTT.

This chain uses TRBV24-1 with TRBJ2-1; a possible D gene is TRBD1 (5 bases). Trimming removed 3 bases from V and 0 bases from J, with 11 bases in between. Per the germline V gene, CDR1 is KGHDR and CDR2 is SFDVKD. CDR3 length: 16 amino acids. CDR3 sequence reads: CATSDDRRSSYNEQFF. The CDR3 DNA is TGTGCCACCAGTGATGACAGACGTTCCTCCTACAATGAGCAGTTCTTC.

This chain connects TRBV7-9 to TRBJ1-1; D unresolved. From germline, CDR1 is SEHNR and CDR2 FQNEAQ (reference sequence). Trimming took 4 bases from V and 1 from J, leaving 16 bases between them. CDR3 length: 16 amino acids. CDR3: CASSWGLGPGNTEAFF. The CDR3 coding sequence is TGTGCCAGCAGCTGGGGTCTCGGCCCAGGGAACACTGAAGCTTTCTTT. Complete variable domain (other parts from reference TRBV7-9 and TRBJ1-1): DTGVSQNPRHKITKRGQNVTFRCDPISEHNRLYWYRQTLGQGPEFLTYFQNEAQLEKSRLLSDRFSAERPKGSFSTLEIQRTEQGDSAMYLCASSWGLGPGNTEAFFGQGTRLTVV.

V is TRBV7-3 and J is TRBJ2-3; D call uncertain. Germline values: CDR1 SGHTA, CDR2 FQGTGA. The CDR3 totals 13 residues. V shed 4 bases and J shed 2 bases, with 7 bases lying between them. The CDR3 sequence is CASSSLLTDTQYF. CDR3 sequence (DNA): TGTGCCAGCAGCTCACTCCTCACAGATACGCAGTATTTT.

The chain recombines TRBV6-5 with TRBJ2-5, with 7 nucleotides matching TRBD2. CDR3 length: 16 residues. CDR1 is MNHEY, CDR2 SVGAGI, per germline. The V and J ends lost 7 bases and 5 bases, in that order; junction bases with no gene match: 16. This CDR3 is CASTTDGLDKRETQYF. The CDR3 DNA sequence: TGTGCCAGCACTACAGATGGACTAGATAAGAGGGAGACCCAGTACTTC.

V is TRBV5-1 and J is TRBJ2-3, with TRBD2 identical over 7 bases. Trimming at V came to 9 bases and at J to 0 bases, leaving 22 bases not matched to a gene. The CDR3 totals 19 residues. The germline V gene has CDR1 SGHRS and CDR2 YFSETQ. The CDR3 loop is CANSGRGFPFISSTDTQYF. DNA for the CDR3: TGCGCCAATTCGGGGAGGGGATTCCCATTCATTTCTAGCACAGATACGCAGTATTTT.

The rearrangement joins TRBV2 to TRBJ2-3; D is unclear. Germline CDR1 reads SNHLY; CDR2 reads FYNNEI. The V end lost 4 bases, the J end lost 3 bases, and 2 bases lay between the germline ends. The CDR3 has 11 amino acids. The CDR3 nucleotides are TGTGCCAGCAGTGTAACAGATACGCAGTATTTT. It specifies CASSVTDTQYF. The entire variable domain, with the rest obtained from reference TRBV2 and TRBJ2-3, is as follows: EPEVTQTPSHQVTQMGQEVILRCVPISNHLYFYWYRQILGQKVEFLVSFYNNEISEKSEIFDDQFSVERPDGSNFTLKIRSTKLEDSAMYFCASSVTDTQYFGPGTRLTVL.

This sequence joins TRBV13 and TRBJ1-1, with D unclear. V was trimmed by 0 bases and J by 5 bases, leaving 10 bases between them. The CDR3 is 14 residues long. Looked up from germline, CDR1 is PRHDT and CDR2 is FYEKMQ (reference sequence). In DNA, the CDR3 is TGTGCCAGCAGCTTAGGGAGGTCCGCAACTGAAGCTTTCTTT. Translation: CASSLGRSATEAFF.

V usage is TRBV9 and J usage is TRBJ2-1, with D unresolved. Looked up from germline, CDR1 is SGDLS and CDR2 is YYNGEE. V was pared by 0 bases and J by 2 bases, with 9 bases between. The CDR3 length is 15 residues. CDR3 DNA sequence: TGTGCCAGCAGCGTAGAGGGAAAACCCTACAATGAGCAGTTCTTC. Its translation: CASSVEGKPYNEQFF.

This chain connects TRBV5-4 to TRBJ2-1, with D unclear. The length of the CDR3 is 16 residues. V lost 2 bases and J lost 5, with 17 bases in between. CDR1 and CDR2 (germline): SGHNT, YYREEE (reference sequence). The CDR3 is CASSLFKPYLHNEQFF. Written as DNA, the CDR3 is TGTGCCAGCAGCTTATTCAAACCGTACCTACACAATGAGCAGTTCTTC.

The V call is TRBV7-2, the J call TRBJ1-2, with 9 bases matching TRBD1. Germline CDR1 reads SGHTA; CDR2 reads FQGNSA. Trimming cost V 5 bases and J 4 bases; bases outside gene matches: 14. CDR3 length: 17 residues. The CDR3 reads CASSPGQGPYPIYGYTF. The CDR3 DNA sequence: TGTGCCAGCAGCCCGGGACAGGGCCCCTACCCCATCTATGGCTACACCTTC.

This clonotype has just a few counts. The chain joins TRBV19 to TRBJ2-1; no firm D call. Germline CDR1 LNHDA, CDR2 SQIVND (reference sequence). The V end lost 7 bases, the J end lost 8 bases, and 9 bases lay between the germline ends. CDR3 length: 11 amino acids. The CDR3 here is CASKGWDEQFF. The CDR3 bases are TGTGCCAGTAAAGGTTGGGATGAGCAGTTCTTC.

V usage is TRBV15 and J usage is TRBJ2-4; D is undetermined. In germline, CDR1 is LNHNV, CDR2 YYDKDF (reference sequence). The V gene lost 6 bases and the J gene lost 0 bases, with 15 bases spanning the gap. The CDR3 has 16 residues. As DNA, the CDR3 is TGTGCCACCAGAGAAGGGAAGGACCTAGCCAAAAACATTCAGTACTTC. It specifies CATREGKDLAKNIQYF.

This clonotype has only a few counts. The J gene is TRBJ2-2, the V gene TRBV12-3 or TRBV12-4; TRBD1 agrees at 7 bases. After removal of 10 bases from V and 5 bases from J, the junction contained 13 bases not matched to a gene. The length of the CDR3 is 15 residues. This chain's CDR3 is CATRDGTVLTGELFF. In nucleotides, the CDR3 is TGTGCCACTCGCGACGGGACAGTTCTTACCGGGGAGCTGTTTTTT.

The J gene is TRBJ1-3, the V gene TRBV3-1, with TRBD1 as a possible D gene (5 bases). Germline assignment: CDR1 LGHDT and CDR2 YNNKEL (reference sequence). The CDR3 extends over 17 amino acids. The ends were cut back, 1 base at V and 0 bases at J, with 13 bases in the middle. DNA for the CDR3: TGTGCCAGCAGCCAAGGAGGGACCAGCTTCTCTGGAAACACCATATATTTT. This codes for CASSQGGTSFSGNTIYF.

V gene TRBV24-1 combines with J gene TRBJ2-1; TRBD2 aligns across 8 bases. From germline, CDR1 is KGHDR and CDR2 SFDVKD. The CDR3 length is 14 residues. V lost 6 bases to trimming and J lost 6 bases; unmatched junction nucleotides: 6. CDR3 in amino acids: CATSSGRSLNEQFF. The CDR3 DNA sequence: TGTGCCACCAGTAGCGGGAGAAGTCTCAATGAGCAGTTCTTC.

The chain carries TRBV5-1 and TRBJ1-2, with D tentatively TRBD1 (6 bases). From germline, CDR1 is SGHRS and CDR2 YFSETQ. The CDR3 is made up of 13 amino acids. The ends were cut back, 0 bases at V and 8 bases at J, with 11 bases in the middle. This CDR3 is CASSLVQGDGYTF. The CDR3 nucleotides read TGCGCCAGCAGCTTGGTACAGGGCGACGGCTACACCTTC. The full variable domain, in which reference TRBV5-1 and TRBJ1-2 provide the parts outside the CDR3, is KAGVTQTPRYLIKTRGQQVTLSCSPISGHRSVSWYQQTPGQGLQFLFEYFSETQRNKGNFPGRFSGRQFSNSRSEMNVSTLELGDSALYLCASSLVQGDGYTFGSGTRLTVV.

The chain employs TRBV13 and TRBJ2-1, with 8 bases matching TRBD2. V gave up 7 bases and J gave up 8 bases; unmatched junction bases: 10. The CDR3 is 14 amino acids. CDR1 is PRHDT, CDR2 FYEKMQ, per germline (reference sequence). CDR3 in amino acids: CASTEGTRADEQFF. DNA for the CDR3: TGTGCCAGCACCGAGGGGACTAGAGCCGATGAGCAGTTCTTC.

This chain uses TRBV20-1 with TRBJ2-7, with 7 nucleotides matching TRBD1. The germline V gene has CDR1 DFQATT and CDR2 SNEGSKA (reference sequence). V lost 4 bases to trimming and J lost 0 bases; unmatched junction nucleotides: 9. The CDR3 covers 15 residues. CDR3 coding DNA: TGCAGTGCTACGGCGCCGGGACAGAGCTCCTACGAGCAGTACTTC. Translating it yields CSATAPGQSSYEQYF.